This TCR beta chain was sequenced during a study of blood T cell repertoires in COVID-19. Across the study: Sources were T cells, B-cell-depleted T cells, or PBMCs; the material itself was cDNA or gDNA.

Measured with immunoSEQ multiplex PCR; TCRdb has only the in-frame clones, and not every one. The sample records about 150,000 clones, more than 70% being singletons. Germline-derived CDR1 and CDR2 are KGHDR and SFDVKD. Trimming pared 5 bases from V and 8 bases from J, leaving 14 bases between. There are 13 residues in the CDR3. This sequence was found in a man aged 45-65 years who had recovered from COVID-19. V gene TRBV24-1 combines with J gene TRBJ1-2; D might be TRBD1 (6 bases). Sequencing used peripheral blood. CDR3 loop: CATSGDKGWGYTF. CDR3 nucleotide sequence: TGTGCCACCAGTGGGGACAAAGGTTGGGGCTACACCTTC.